This TCR beta chain was obtained from a study of human T cells and chemical hapten exposure. Time point noted: patch test 1, 2 weeks after DPC sensitization. Treatment defined: therapeutic diphenylcyclopropenone sensitization with weekly scalp DPC. Venepuncture was done earlier than the placement of each patch test. Points on this clonotype: Its specificity is unknown.

Whole-study findings and limits: Expanded TCRs created a significantly greater count of big CDR3 similarity clusters than controls did.

TCRdb redid the calling of the RACE reads with MiXCR, one entry per CDR3 protein. The table records some 340,000 distinct CDR3 sequences, under 9% of them present only once. V lost 3 bases, J lost 5 bases, and 11 bases lay in between. The length of the CDR3 is 13 residues. The V gene's germline CDR1 is SGDLS and CDR2 YYNGEE. This receptor was taken from a woman aged 18-29 years with alopecia areata. Some clones in this sample may be carry-over from other donors' samples. The chain has TRBV9 and TRBJ1-1; D gene uncertain. This specimen consisted of whole blood, obtained in connection with sensitization to the hapten diphenylcyclopropenone (DPC). This CDR3 reads CASSGGGQTEAFF. The CDR3 nucleotides read TGTGCCAGCAGCGGGGGAGGGCAGACTGAAGCTTTCTTT.